This TCR beta chain originates from a study of cytomegalovirus exposure and HLA in healthy donors. Study at large: Prior work identified some 120 million unique TCR beta sequences in some 180 million T cells. Study-wide points: According to a later analysis, donors in an Asian-associated ancestry cluster reportedly had fewer N-insertions than the roughly 630-donor mean.

Comment on this clone: Its antigen is unknown.

V lost 3 bases to trimming and J lost 6 bases, with 14 bases between them. The length of the CDR3 is 14 residues. Germline assignment: CDR1 SNHLY and CDR2 FYNNEI. PCR involved 60 Vbeta and 13 Jbeta primers. Profiled with immunoSEQ multiplex PCR; TCRdb holds only in-frame clones, not every one. The sample carries more than 150,000 clones, 80% recorded once. The receptor was isolated from a boy between 10 and 17 years old in good health and CMV-seronegative. This chain uses TRBV2 with TRBJ1-1; D perhaps matches TRBD1 (5 bases). The specimen sequenced was PBMCs. The CDR3 protein is CASSEWGPGAEAFF. CDR3 coding DNA: TGTGCCAGCAGTGAGTGGGGCCCTGGGGCTGAAGCTTTCTTT.